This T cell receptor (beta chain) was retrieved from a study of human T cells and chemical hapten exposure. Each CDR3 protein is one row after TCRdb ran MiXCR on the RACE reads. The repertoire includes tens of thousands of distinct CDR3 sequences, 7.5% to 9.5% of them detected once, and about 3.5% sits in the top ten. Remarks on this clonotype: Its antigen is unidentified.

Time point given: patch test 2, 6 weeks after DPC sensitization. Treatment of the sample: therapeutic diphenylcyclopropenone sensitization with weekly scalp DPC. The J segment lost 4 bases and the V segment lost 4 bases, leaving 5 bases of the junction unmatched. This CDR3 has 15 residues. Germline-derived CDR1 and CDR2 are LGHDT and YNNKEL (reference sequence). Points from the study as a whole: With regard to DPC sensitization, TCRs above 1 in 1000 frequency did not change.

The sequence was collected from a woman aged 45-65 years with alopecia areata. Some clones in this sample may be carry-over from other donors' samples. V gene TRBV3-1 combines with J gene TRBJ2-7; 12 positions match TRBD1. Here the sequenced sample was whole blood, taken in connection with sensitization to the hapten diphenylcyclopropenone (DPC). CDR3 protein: CASSRPGQGAYEQYF. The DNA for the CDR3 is TGTGCCAGCAGCCGACCGGGACAGGGGGCTTACGAGCAGTACTTC.